The subject of this entry is one TCR beta chain. Its specificity is unknown. The sample belongs to a study of cytomegalovirus exposure and HLA in healthy donors. About the research overall: A prior study identified just under 120 million unique TCR beta sequences from around 180 million T cells. Early on, a data release was issued that held roughly 84 million unique TCRs from HLA-typed donors.

The germline V and J ends were trimmed by 6 bases and 5 bases, with 11 bases remaining between them. The length of the CDR3 is 12 residues. The V gene's germline CDR1 is WSHSY and CDR2 SAAADI. The study, taken as a whole, reports: The study assumed roughly uniform donor sequencing depth for presence/absence analyses.

The PCR made use of 60 Vbeta and 13 Jbeta primers. TCRdb's copy holds only in-frame clones and misses some; the assay was immunoSEQ multiplex PCR. The sample shows roughly 120,000 clones, around a tenth of them seen only once. The sample taken for sequencing was PBMCs. J is TRBJ2-7 and V is TRBV10-2, with a possible D match to TRBD1 (6 bases). The receptor's source is a man aged 25 to 40 in good health and CMV-seronegative. CDR3 sequence: CASRVTGNEQYF. The CDR3 DNA reads TGCGCCAGCAGGGTAACAGGGAACGAGCAGTACTTC.